This entry describes one T cell receptor beta chain. Its antigen is undetermined. CDR1 and CDR2 from the germline V gene are DFQATT and SNEGSKA (reference sequence). V was shortened by 1 base and J by 6 bases, with 7 bases between the two germline ends. This CDR3 spans 12 amino acids. Both TRBC1 and TRBC2 were covered by a beta constant-region primer of two equimolar oligonucleotides. Four rounds of PCR amplified the ligated cDNA using nested alpha and beta constant-region primers plus SP2. TCRdb independently ran MiXCR on the UMI-ligation and nested PCR reads; one entry per CDR3 protein. Found here are approximately 90,000 distinct CDR3 sequences, approximately 10% of them singletons; the top ten hold 0.13%. These data belong to a study of naive and memory T cell subsets. Findings and caveats of the study: In CD4 and CD8 cells, diversity dropped from naive through EMRA. A few larger clonotypes appeared in naive repertoires, especially CD8, possibly memory cells re-expressing CD45RA.

J is TRBJ1-5 and V is TRBV20-1; unclear D gene. The origin of this receptor is a human donor in good health. The sequencing input was naive CD4+ T cells from blood. Here the CDR3 reads CSARATFQPQHF. CDR3 nucleotides: TGCAGTGCTAGAGCTACCTTTCAGCCCCAGCATTTT.